These 30 T cell receptor beta chains were sequenced from one sample in a study of siplizumab effects on memory and regulatory T cells. Repertoires were generated with immunoSEQ multiplex PCR, while TCRdb's copy carries only in-frame clones and drops some. The sample contains about 100,000 clones, about 94% of which appear only once. Specimen: non-Treg CD4+ T cells sorted from blood. Every receptor here comes from a human donor in good health.

This chain uses TRBV6-1 with TRBJ2-7; D is unclear. V lost 7 bases to trimming and J lost 7 bases, with 11 bases between them. Germline V gives CDR1 MNHNS, CDR2 SASEGT. This CDR3 region has 11 residues. CDR3 coding DNA: TGTGCCAGCAAGGGTGGGCCTGAGCAGTACTTC. Translated: CASKGGPEQYF.

The V gene is TRBV2, the J gene TRBJ2-7; D uncertain. Germline CDR1 reads SNHLY; CDR2 reads FYNNEI. V lost 4 bases, J lost 4 bases, and 8 bases lay in between. The CDR3 covers 12 residues. CDR3 DNA: TGTGCCAGCAGTGTTATGGGTTACGAGCAGTACTTC. This sequence encodes CASSVMGYEQYF.

V and J are TRBV10-2 and TRBJ2-2; 7 bases are shared with TRBD2. The germline V gene has CDR1 WSHSY and CDR2 SAAADI. The V segment lost 7 bases and the J segment 6 bases; nucleotides outside the gene matches: 5. The CDR3 contains 13 residues. This CDR3 reads CASIAGEPGELFF. The CDR3 bases are TGCGCCAGCATTGCGGGGGAGCCCGGGGAGCTGTTTTTT.

The chain has TRBV2 and TRBJ2-7; D gene ambiguous. This CDR3 region has 11 residues. V was trimmed by 5 bases and J by 2 bases, leaving 4 bases between them. The germline V gene has CDR1 SNHLY and CDR2 FYNNEI. CDR3: CASSTAYEQYF. The CDR3 region has the DNA TGTGCCAGCAGTACAGCCTACGAGCAGTACTTC.

The CDR3 DNA reads TGTGCCAGTAGTATGGGGGGCGACAGAGAGGGGCTGGAAGCTTTCTTT. Protein: CASSMGGDREGLEAFF. The chain employs TRBV19 and TRBJ1-1, with D possibly TRBD1 on 6 matching bases. With 3 bases removed from V and 8 bases from J, the gap between germline ends came to 22 bases. Germline CDR1 reads LNHDA; CDR2 reads SQIVND (reference sequence). The CDR3 spans 16 residues.

The chain recombines TRBV25-1 with TRBJ1-2; no firm D call. V was pared by 5 bases and J by 6 bases, with 19 bases between. Germline V gene lookup returns CDR1 MGHDK and CDR2 SYGVNS. CDR3 length: 15 amino acids. CDR3 sequence reads: CASSSRRGRFDGYTF. In DNA form, the CDR3 reads TGTGCCAGCAGTAGTCGCCGAGGACGTTTTGATGGCTACACCTTC.

The chain joins TRBV18 to TRBJ1-4; maybe TRBD1 (5 bases). Germline assignment: CDR1 KGHSH and CDR2 LQKENI. This CDR3 has 17 amino acids. V shed 2 bases and J shed 5 bases, with 18 bases lying between them. The CDR3 bases are TGTGCCAGCTCACCAGATGATCCGGCAGGGTGGAATGAAAAACTGTTTTTT. This codes for CASSPDDPAGWNEKLFF.

This chain joins TRBV6-5 and TRBJ1-2, with D possibly TRBD1 on 5 matching bases. Germline CDR1 is MNHEY and CDR2 is SVGAGI. The CDR3 extends over 15 amino acids. V lost 5 bases to trimming and J lost 8 bases, with 21 bases between them. DNA of the CDR3: TGTGCCAGCAGTAGAACCCACACGACAGTAGGCGGCTACACCTTC. Translating gives CASSRTHTTVGGYTF.

The V gene is TRBV28, the J gene TRBJ1-5; 8 bases align to TRBD1. Germline V CDR1 and CDR2: MDHEN, SYDVKM. The CDR3 runs to 16 residues. After removal of 7 bases from V and 7 bases from J, the junction contained 15 bases not matched to a gene. In nucleotides, the CDR3 is TGTGCCAGCACGCAGAGCGGACAGGGACGGGGGCAGCCCCAGCATTTT. Protein product: CASTQSGQGRGQPQHF.

The chain employs TRBV7-9 and TRBJ2-7; unclear D gene. Trimming left V 1 base short and J 0 bases short, with 7 bases between. Germline CDR1 is SEHNR and CDR2 is FQNEAQ (reference sequence). The CDR3 covers 14 residues. This CDR3 reads CASSLGQNSYEQYF. Here the CDR3 DNA reads TGTGCCAGCAGCTTAGGCCAGAACTCCTACGAGCAGTACTTC.

The chain uses TRBV11-3 and TRBJ2-5; D is undetermined. The V gene's germline CDR1 is SGHNT and CDR2 YENEEA. This CDR3 contains 12 residues. V lost 2 bases and J lost 0, with 1 base in between. The CDR3 nucleotides read TGTGCCAGCAGCTTAAACCAAGAGACCCAGTACTTC. Amino acids: CASSLNQETQYF. The whole variable domain, remainder taken from reference TRBV11-3 and TRBJ2-5, is EAGVVQSPRYKIIEKKQPVAFWCNPISGHNTLYWYLQNLGQGPELLIRYENEEAVDDSQLPKDRFSAERLKGVDSTLKIQPAELGDSAVYLCASSLNQETQYFGPGTRLLVL.

This clone was observed once. The chain links TRBV6-6 to TRBJ2-7; no clear D. CDR1 and CDR2 (germline): MNHNY, SVGAGI (reference sequence). The CDR3 is made up of 14 amino acids. V shed 5 bases and J shed 0 bases, with 11 bases lying between them. The CDR3 sequence is CASSPATPSYEQYF. CDR3 sequence (DNA): TGTGCCAGCAGTCCTGCGACCCCCTCCTACGAGCAGTACTTC.

The chain couples TRBV5-1 to TRBJ2-7, with D possibly being TRBD2 (5 bases). The CDR3 contains 15 residues. CDR1 SGHRS and CDR2 YFSETQ come from the germline V gene. Trimming shortened V by 2 bases and J by 0 bases, and 12 bases separated the two germline ends. The CDR3 sequence: CASSLGASGSYEQYF. The CDR3, as DNA: TGCGCCAGCAGCTTAGGCGCAAGCGGCTCCTACGAGCAGTACTTC.

The chain uses TRBV7-3 and TRBJ2-7; D remains unclear. V lost 2 bases and J 9 bases, leaving 14 bases between the germline ends. The CDR3 spans 13 residues. CDR1 SGHTA and CDR2 FQGTGA come from the germline V gene. In nucleotides, the CDR3 is TGTGCCAGCAGCTTAGTAGAATCCTCAGTGCAGTACTTC. Amino acid sequence: CASSLVESSVQYF.

This chain connects TRBV2 to TRBJ2-5, with TRBD1 matching over 9 bases. Germline assignment: CDR1 SNHLY and CDR2 FYNNEI. V shed 10 bases and J 5 bases; nucleotides not matched to a gene: 8. CDR3 length equals 13 residues. This CDR3 reads CAISRGQGETQYF. In DNA form, the CDR3 reads TGTGCCATCAGCCGAGGACAGGGGGAGACCCAGTACTTC.

The rearrangement links TRBV11-3 to TRBJ2-3; no reliable D call. The V gene lost 5 bases and the J gene lost 3 bases, with 9 bases spanning the gap. This CDR3 spans 13 amino acids. Germline V lookup: CDR1 SGHNT, CDR2 YENEEA. The CDR3 sequence is CASSRQRTDTQYF. In nucleotides, the CDR3 is TGTGCCAGCAGCCGCCAGAGGACAGATACGCAGTATTTT.

The CDR3 DNA is TGTGCCAGTACTTCAAATGGGGGGGTTGAGCAGTTCTTC. It yields the protein CASTSNGGVEQFF. The chain has TRBV19 and TRBJ2-1, with 7 bases aligning to TRBD2. This CDR3 is 13 amino acids long. The V segment lost 7 bases and the J segment 9 bases; nucleotides outside the gene matches: 9. Germline V gene sequence: CDR1 LNHDA, CDR2 SQIVND (reference sequence).

CDR3 protein: CASSQPSGTGWKAFF. CDR3 nucleotides: TGCGCCAGCAGCCAACCTTCCGGGACAGGGTGGAAAGCTTTCTTT. The chain carries TRBV4-1 and TRBJ1-1; 9 bases line up with TRBD1. CDR1 and CDR2 from the germline V gene are MGHRA and YSYEKL. There are 15 residues in the CDR3. Trimming cost V 2 bases and J 9 bases; bases outside gene matches: 10.

This chain uses TRBV2 with TRBJ1-1, with 9 bases identical to TRBD1. This CDR3 contains 15 residues. V was clipped by 5 bases and J by 7 bases; unmatched bases: 11. CDR1 and CDR2 from the germline V gene are SNHLY and FYNNEI. The CDR3 DNA follows: TGTGCCAGCAGTTTCGCGACAGGGGGAAGTGATGAAGCTTTCTTT. Its protein product is CASSFATGGSDEAFF.

The chain combines TRBV10-3 with TRBJ2-7; D is ambiguous. Germline assignment: CDR1 ENHRY and CDR2 SYGVKD. V lost 2 bases, J lost 4 bases, and 9 bases lay in between. The CDR3 has 13 amino acids. CDR3: CAISEGQRYEQYF. Here the CDR3 DNA reads TGTGCCATCAGTGAGGGGCAGAGATACGAGCAGTACTTC.

The V and J genes are TRBV7-2 and TRBJ1-3; D unresolved. This CDR3 contains 16 residues. Trimming took off 1 base at V and 2 bases at J, with 12 bases between the two ends. Looked up from germline, CDR1 is SGHTA and CDR2 is FQGNSA. CDR3 loop: CASSLGQPSAGNTIYF. The DNA of the CDR3 is TGTGCCAGCAGCTTAGGCCAGCCTTCGGCTGGAAACACCATATATTTT.

V is TRBV29-1 and J is TRBJ2-7; D is ambiguous. The CDR3 sequence is 13 residues long. Trimming pared 7 bases from V and 5 bases from J, leaving 18 bases between. CDR1 and CDR2 (germline): SQVTM, ANQGSEA. The CDR3 DNA reads as TGCAGCGCTAACAAAGGTGGGAACAACGAGCAGTACTTC. Protein product: CSANKGGNNEQYF.

The J gene is TRBJ1-2, the V gene TRBV25-1; D gene unclear. Per the germline V gene, CDR1 is MGHDK and CDR2 is SYGVNS. The germline V and J ends were trimmed by 0 bases and 2 bases, with 7 bases remaining between them. The CDR3 loop spans 14 amino acids. CDR3 sequence (DNA): TGTGCCAGCAGTGAATATTCAGGAAACTATGGCTACACCTTC. Its protein is CASSEYSGNYGYTF.

J is TRBJ1-1 and V is TRBV19; D gene uncertain. Trimming took 6 bases from V and 5 from J, leaving 16 bases between them. The CDR3 contains 14 residues. Germline V gene sequence: CDR1 LNHDA, CDR2 SQIVND (reference sequence). This CDR3 reads CASSQYRMETEAFF. DNA of the CDR3: TGTGCCAGTAGCCAATATAGGATGGAGACTGAAGCTTTCTTT.

This chain links TRBV10-3 with TRBJ2-3, with 8 bases lining up with TRBD2. CDR1 and CDR2 from the germline V gene are ENHRY and SYGVKD. CDR3 size: 18 residues. V lost 1 base and J lost 5; bases outside the gene matches: 14. The DNA of the CDR3 is TGTGCCATCAGTGAGTTGGGACTCGCGGGAGGTTATCAAGATACGCAGTATTTT. It is translated as CAISELGLAGGYQDTQYF.

The V and J genes are TRBV5-6 and TRBJ1-4; no clear D gene. V lost 3 bases, J lost 8 bases, and 14 bases lay in between. The germline V gene encodes CDR1 SGHDT and CDR2 YYEEEE. CDR3 length: 14 amino acids. CDR3 coding DNA: TGTGCCAGCAGCTCTCCCGGTGCGGGGGAAAAACTGTTTTTT. The encoded protein is CASSSPGAGEKLFF. Drawing the rest from reference TRBV5-6 and TRBJ1-4, the complete variable domain is DAGVTQSPTHLIKTRGQQVTLRCSPKSGHDTVSWYQQALGQGPQFIFQYYEEEERQRGNFPDRFSGHQFPNYSSELNVNALLLGDSALYLCASSSPGAGEKLFFGSGTQLSVL.

The chain is built from TRBV5-1 and TRBJ2-2; no clear D. V was trimmed by 0 bases and J by 3 bases, leaving 9 bases between them. The CDR3 consists of 15 residues. Germline V gene data show CDR1 as SGHRS and CDR2 as YFSETQ. The CDR3 DNA reads TGCGCCAGCAGCTTGGATGTCACCTACACCGGGGAGCTGTTTTTT. Protein product: CASSLDVTYTGELFF.

The chain combines TRBV5-1 with TRBJ1-1; D gene unclear. Germline V gene data show CDR1 as SGHRS and CDR2 as YFSETQ. The CDR3 has 16 amino acids. V lost 1 base, J lost 6 bases, and 19 bases lay in between. The CDR3 reads CASSLSPSIGLSEAFF. CDR3 in DNA: TGCGCCAGCAGCTTGTCCCCCTCCATAGGCTTGTCTGAAGCTTTCTTT.

The V call is TRBV5-1, the J call TRBJ1-1; no firm D call. The CDR3 length is 12 residues. Germline V gene data show CDR1 as SGHRS and CDR2 as YFSETQ. V was clipped by 1 base and J by 7 bases, with 8 bases between them. CDR3 region: CASSLFIGEAFF. The CDR3 nucleotides read TGCGCCAGCAGCTTGTTTATCGGTGAAGCTTTCTTT.

The chain uses TRBV14 and TRBJ1-4; D perhaps matches TRBD1 (5 bases). Germline V gene lookup returns CDR1 SGHDN and CDR2 FVKESK. Trimming pared 1 base from V and 4 bases from J, leaving 10 bases between. This CDR3 region has 15 residues. The CDR3 reads CASSQALGDNEKLFF. DNA of the CDR3: TGTGCCAGCAGCCAAGCGTTAGGGGATAATGAAAAACTGTTTTTT.